This TCR beta chain appears in the sequencing data of a study of Ad26.COV2.S vaccination and SARS-CoV-2 variants. Libraries were prepared by immunoSEQ multiplex PCR; TCRdb keeps only in-frame clonotypes and omits some of them. The table lists over 400,000 clones, 80% to 95% of them singletons. Germline loops: CDR1 LNHDA, CDR2 SQIVND (reference sequence). J lost 10 bases, V lost 5 bases, and 11 bases had no gene match. The CDR3 has 16 residues. Treatment indicated: some 19 received Ad26.COV2.S at low or high dose, single or two shots; about five received placebo; per-sample allocation not given. Day 63 after the first vaccine or placebo injection was the time point for sampling.

The specimen comprised peripheral blood, sampled in a trial of Ad26.COV2.S vaccine versus placebo. The chain carries TRBV19 and TRBJ2-1; 13 bases map to TRBD2. The TCR originated in a person between 18 and 60 years old who received the Ad26.COV2.S COVID-19 vaccine or a placebo. The CDR3 DNA is TGTGCCAGTAGTCCCCTAACTAGCGGGGGGGCAGGAGAGCAGTTCTTC. This gives the protein CASSPLTSGGAGEQFF. Looking up the rest from reference TRBV19 and TRBJ2-1 gives the full variable domain: DGGITQSPKYLFRKEGQNVTLSCEQNLNHDAMYWYRQDPGQGLRLIYYSQIVNDFQKGDIAEGYSVSREKKESFPLTVTSAQKNPTAFYLCASSPLTSGGAGEQFFGPGTRLTVL.